This T cell receptor beta chain was identified in a study of early stage breast cancer tumors. About the study: Most invasive tumors, twelve of 16, were ER+/PR+/HER2-. Invasive lobular carcinomas made up about 35% of the 12 ER+/PR+/HER2- tumors.

Remarks on this clone: Its antigen is currently unknown.

Overall study results and limits: Enriched TCRB sequences shared across patients were mostly commonly generated sequences. Compared with adjacent normal breast tissue, tumors showed 2 to 2.5-fold greater T cell density and higher clonality.

Using immunoSEQ multiplex PCR, the repertoire was profiled, and TCRdb retains in-frame clones only, with some absent. The sample yields about 50,000 clones, 75% to 85% seen once. Sequenced input: blood. The receptor's source is a person aged 50 to 59 with breast cancer.

The chain's CDR3 is CASSIRTGSNQPQHF. CDR3 nucleotide sequence: TGTGCCAGTAGTATCAGGACAGGGAGCAATCAGCCCCAGCATTTT. The chain recombines TRBV19 with TRBJ1-5; 8 bases fit TRBD1. Germline V CDR1 and CDR2: LNHDA, SQIVND (reference sequence). Losses at the gene ends were 3 bases for V and 1 base for J; bases not matched to a gene: 2. CDR3 length: 15 amino acids.